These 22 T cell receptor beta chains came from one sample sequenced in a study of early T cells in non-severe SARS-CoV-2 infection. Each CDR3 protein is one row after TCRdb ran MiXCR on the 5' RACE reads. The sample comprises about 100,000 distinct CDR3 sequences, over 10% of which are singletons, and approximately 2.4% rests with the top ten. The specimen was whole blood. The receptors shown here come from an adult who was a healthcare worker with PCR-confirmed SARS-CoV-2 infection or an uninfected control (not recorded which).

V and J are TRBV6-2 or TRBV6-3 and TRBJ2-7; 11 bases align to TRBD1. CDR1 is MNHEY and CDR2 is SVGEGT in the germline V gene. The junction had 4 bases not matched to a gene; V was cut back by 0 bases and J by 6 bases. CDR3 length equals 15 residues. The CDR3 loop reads CASSYSAGTGGEQYF. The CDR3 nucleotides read TGTGCCAGCAGTTACTCCGCCGGGACAGGGGGCGAGCAGTACTTC.

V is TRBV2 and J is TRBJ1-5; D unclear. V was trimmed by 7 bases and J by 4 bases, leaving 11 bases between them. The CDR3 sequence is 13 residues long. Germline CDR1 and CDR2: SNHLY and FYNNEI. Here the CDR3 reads CASTDMYNQPQHF. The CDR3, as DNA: TGTGCCAGCACTGACATGTATAATCAGCCCCAGCATTTT.

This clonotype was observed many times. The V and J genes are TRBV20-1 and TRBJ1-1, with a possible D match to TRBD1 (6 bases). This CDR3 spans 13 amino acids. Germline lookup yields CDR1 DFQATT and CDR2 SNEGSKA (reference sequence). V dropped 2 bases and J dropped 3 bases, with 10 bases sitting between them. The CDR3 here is CSARIGGDTEAFF. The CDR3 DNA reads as TGCAGTGCTAGAATAGGGGGGGACACTGAAGCTTTCTTT.

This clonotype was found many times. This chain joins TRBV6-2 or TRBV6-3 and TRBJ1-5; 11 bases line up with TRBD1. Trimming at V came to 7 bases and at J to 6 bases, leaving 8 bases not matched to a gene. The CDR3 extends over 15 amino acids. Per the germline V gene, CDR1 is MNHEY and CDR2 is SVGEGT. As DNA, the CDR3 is TGTGCCAGCACCTGGGCGGGACAGGGGGTTCAGCCCCAGCATTTT. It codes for CASTWAGQGVQPQHF.

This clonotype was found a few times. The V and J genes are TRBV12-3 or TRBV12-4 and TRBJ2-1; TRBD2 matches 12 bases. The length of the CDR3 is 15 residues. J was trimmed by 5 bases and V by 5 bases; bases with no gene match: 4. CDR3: CASSPWTSGDNEQFF. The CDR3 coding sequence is TGTGCCAGCAGTCCTTGGACTAGCGGGGACAATGAGCAGTTCTTC.

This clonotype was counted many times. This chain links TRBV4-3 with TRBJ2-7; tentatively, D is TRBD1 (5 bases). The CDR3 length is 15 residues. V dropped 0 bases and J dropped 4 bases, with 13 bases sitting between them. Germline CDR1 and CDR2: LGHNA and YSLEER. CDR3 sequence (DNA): TGCGCCAGCAGCCAAGATCCCAGGGTCAGGTACGAGCAGTACTTC. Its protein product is CASSQDPRVRYEQYF.

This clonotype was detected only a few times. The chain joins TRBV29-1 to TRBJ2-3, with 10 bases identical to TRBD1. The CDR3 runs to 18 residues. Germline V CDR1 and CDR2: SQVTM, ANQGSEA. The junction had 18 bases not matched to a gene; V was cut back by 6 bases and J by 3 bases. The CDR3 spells CSVEVPGQGWYDTDTQYF. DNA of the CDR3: TGCAGCGTCGAGGTCCCGGGACAGGGGTGGTATGATACAGATACGCAGTATTTT.

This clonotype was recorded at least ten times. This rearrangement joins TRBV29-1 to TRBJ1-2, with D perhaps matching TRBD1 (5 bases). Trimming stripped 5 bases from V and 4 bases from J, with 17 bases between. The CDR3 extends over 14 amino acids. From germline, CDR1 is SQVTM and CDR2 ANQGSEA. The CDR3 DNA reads TGCAGCGTTCCCCCCACAACAGGCGGCTATGGCTACACCTTC. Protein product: CSVPPTTGGYGYTF.

The CDR3 sequence is CASSQTGLEGTQYF. In DNA, the CDR3 is TGCGCCAGCAGCCAGACGGGACTAGAGGGGACCCAGTACTTC. This chain connects TRBV4-1 to TRBJ2-5, with 8 bases matching TRBD2. The CDR3 length is 14 residues. Germline assignment: CDR1 MGHRA and CDR2 YSYEKL. J gave up 7 bases and V 3 bases, and 7 bases lay outside the gene matches.

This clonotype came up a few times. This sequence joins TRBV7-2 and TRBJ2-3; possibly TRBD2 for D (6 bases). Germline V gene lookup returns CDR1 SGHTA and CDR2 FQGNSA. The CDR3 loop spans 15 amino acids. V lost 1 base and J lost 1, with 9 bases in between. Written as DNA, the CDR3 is TGTGCCAGCAGCTTAGGGCGGGGACGCACAGATACGCAGTATTTT. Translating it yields CASSLGRGRTDTQYF.

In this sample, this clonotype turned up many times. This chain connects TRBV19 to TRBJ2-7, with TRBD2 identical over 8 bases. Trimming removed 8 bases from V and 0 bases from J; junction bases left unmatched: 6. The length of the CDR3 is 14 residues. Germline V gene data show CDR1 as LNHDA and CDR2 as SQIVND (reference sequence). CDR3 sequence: CASRPGGSSYEQYF. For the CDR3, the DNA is TGTGCCAGTCGGCCGGGAGGGAGCTCCTACGAGCAGTACTTC.

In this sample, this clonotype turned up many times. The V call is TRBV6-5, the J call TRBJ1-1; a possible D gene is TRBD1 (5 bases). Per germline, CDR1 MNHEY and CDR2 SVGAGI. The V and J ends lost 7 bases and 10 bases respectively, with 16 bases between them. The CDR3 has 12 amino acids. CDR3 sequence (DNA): TGTGCCAGCACCTACCCGGGGCAGCCAGCTTTCTTT. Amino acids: CASTYPGQPAFF.

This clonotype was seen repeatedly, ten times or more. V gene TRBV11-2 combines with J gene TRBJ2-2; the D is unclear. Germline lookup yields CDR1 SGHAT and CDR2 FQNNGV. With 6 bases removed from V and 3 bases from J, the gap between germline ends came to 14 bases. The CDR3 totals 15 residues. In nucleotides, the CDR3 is TGTGCCAGCAGGGCGTGGTACGGATACACCGGGGAGCTGTTTTTT. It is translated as CASRAWYGYTGELFF.

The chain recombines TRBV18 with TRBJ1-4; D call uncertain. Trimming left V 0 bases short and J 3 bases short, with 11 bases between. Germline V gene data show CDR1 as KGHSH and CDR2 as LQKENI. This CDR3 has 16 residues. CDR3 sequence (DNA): TGTGCCAGCTCACCACCGGTCACAGCACCTAATGAAAAACTGTTTTTT. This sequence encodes CASSPPVTAPNEKLFF.

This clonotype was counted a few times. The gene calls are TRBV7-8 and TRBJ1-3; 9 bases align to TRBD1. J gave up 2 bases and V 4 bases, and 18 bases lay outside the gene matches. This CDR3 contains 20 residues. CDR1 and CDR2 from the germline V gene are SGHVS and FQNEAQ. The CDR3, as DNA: TGTGCCAGCAGCTCACCACTCCCGGGACAGGGTATAATGGCTGGAAACACCATATATTTT. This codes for CASSSPLPGQGIMAGNTIYF. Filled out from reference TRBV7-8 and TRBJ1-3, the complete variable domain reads GAGVSQSPRYKVAKRGQDVALRCDPISGHVSLFWYQQALGQGPEFLTYFQNEAQLDKSGLPSDRFFAERPEGSVSTLKIQRTQQEDSAVYLCASSSPLPGQGIMAGNTIYFGEGSWLTVV.

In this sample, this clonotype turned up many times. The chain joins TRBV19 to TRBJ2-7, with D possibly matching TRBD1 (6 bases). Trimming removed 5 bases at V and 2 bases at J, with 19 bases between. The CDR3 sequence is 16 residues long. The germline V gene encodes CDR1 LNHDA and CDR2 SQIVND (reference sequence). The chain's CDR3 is CASSSMGADGAYEQYF. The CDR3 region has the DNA TGTGCCAGTAGTTCGATGGGGGCCGACGGAGCCTACGAGCAGTACTTC.

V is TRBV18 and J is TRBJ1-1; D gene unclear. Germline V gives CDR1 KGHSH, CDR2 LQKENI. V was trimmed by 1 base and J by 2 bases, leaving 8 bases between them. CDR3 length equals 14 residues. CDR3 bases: TGTGCCAGCTCACCACGGGAGATAAACACTGAAGCTTTCTTT. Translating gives CASSPREINTEAFF.

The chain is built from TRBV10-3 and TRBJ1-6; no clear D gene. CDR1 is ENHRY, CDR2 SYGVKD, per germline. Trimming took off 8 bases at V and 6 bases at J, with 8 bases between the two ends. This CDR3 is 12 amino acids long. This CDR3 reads CAISPLNSPLHF. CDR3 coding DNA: TGTGCCATCTCGCCGCTTAATTCACCCCTCCACTTT.

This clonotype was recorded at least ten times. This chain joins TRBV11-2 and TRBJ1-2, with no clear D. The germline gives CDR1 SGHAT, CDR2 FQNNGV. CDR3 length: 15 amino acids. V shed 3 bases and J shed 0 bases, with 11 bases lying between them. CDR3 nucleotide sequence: TGTGCCAGCAGCTTCCTTCCGGGCCCTAACTATGGCTACACCTTC. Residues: CASSFLPGPNYGYTF.

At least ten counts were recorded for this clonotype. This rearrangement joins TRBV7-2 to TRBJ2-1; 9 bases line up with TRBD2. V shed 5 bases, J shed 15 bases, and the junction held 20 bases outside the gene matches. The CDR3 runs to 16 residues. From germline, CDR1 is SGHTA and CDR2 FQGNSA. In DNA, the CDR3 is TGTGCCAGCAGCCCCTGGCGGCGGGGGGGCGCAGATCATCCGTTCTTC. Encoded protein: CASSPWRRGGADHPFF.

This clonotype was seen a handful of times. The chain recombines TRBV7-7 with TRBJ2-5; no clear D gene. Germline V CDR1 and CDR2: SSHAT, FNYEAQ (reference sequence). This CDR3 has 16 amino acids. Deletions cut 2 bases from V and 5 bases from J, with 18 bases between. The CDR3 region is CASSLSQSGSRETQYF. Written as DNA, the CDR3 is TGTGCCAGCAGCTTAAGCCAGTCTGGTTCCCGGGAGACCCAGTACTTC.

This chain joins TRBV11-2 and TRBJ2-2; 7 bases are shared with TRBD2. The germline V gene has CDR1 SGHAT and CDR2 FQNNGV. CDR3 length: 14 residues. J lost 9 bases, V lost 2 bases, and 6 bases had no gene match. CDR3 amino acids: CASSLSVAGRELFF. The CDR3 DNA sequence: TGTGCCAGCAGCTTATCAGTAGCGGGCAGGGAGCTGTTTTTT.